These T cell receptor beta chains were read from a single sample in a study of blood T cells in healthy people across ages. TCRdb independently ran MiXCR on the 5' RACE reads; one entry per CDR3 protein. There are 1,800,000 or so distinct CDR3 sequences in the sample; roughly two fifths occur only once, and about 21% lies in the top ten. Sequencing was done on a sample of blood. Source of these receptors: a human donor in good health. Each CDR3 is given without its conserved first and last residue.

j_gene	len	v_gene	CDR3aa
TRBJ2-5	12	TRBV4-3	ASSQDRGAETQY
-	13	TRBV6-2/TRBV6-3	ASSGVGTGEYEQY
TRBJ2-7	13	TRBV7-2	ASSLAHHGSYEQY
TRBJ1-1	10	TRBV29-1	SVEQRNTEAF
TRBJ2-3	11	TRBV20-1	SAREQNTDTQY
TRBJ2-2	13	TRBV5-6	ASSLLVGHTGELF
TRBJ2-5	16	TRBV7-6	ASSFGTSGGAGYNEQY
TRBJ2-1	13	TRBV4-3	ASSQGTSGGNEQF
-	14	TRBV7-2	ASSLGAVVSGGTQY
TRBJ2-1	15	TRBV2	ASSELIQGQGGNEQF
TRBJ1-1	14	TRBV15	ATSRDFGTPGTEAF
TRBJ1-2	12	TRBV5-1	ASSSGLPAGGYT
TRBJ1-5	12	TRBV12-3/TRBV12-4	ASSYTRQGQPQH
TRBJ2-1	10	TRBV27	VSSLDTNEQF
TRBJ2-1	13	TRBV4-2	ASSQERRGWNEQF
TRBJ2-5	11	TRBV15	ATSRKSQETQY
TRBJ2-5	11	TRBV10-3	AIRELAQETQY
-	10	TRBV6-2/TRBV6-3	ASSDTMETQY
TRBJ1-5	13	TRBV4-3	ASSQEARVDQPQH
TRBJ1-1	10	TRBV5-1	ASSFSGQGAF
TRBJ2-6	15	TRBV5-1	ASSFVGLGGGANVLT
TRBJ1-2	15	TRBV4-1	ASSQVFSAGGEDGYT
TRBJ2-3	15	TRBV4-3	ASSVNGLAGVEDTQY
TRBJ1-2	12	TRBV29-1	SVYRAESNYGYT
TRBJ2-7	11	TRBV5-1	ASSPTGVAEQY
TRBJ2-5	11	TRBV7-6	ASSRTATETQY
TRBJ1-4	12	TRBV5-1	ASSRTGAAEKLF
TRBJ2-6	18	TRBV6-5	ASSYSGLAGGNSGANVLT
TRBJ1-1	13	TRBV7-8	ASSSSGGVFTEAF
TRBJ1-3	14	TRBV27	ASSRVAGTPGNTIY
TRBJ1-4	13	TRBV7-2	ASSTTGQSNEKLF
TRBJ1-1	11	TRBV7-9	ASSPPSALEAF
TRBJ1-1	9	TRBV7-7	ASSWRAEAF
TRBJ2-5	10	TRBV5-1	ASKASGETQY
TRBJ2-6	13	TRBV2	ASSEALAGANVLT
TRBJ2-7	19	TRBV27	ASSLTSMGRGLTIHRYEQY
TRBJ2-3	12	TRBV20-1	SPSGGYLTDTQY
TRBJ2-1	13	TRBV7-2	ASSSTSGGVSEQF
TRBJ2-6	14	TRBV10-3	AISDLGKSGANVLT
TRBJ2-5	12	TRBV20-1	GASWTGSRETQY
TRBJ1-1	10	TRBV15	ATSRLGAEAF
-	11	TRBV27	ASSTGARHEQY
TRBJ2-7	9	TRBV12-3/TRBV12-4	ASSFGREQY
TRBJ2-1	11	TRBV3-1	ASSQDRHNEQF
TRBJ1-2	12	TRBV29-1	SVQQGAINYGYT
TRBJ2-4	15	TRBV7-2	ASSLPGQGVGENIQY
TRBJ1-2	14	TRBV5-6	ASSHEESPTNYGYT
TRBJ1-4	10	TRBV6-6	ASSPGYEKLF
TRBJ1-5	14	TRBV12-3/TRBV12-4	ASSFDGPDGNQPQH
TRBJ1-5	14	TRBV4-1	ASSQQPGGLDQPQH
TRBJ2-3	14	TRBV6-6	ASSLLLRGGADTQY
-	13	TRBV20-1	SASLLAGGQETQY
TRBJ1-5	17	TRBV4-1	ASSQGTGGSIESNQPRH
TRBJ2-1	13	TRBV5-1	ASSLDRIPYNEQF
TRBJ2-1	11	TRBV6-2/TRBV6-3	ASSTHLAGEQF
TRBJ2-5	12	TRBV2	ASSGHSNSAQQY
TRBJ2-1	13	TRBV18	ASSPRRGLYNEQF
TRBJ1-2	13	TRBV7-8	ASSYGTGSNYGYT
TRBJ2-3	13	TRBV20-1	SAPPSPPWTDTQY
TRBJ2-4	13	TRBV28	ASTGQGAPKNIQY